This T cell receptor beta chain was observed in a study of blood T cell repertoires in COVID-19. The overall study: From the United States, Italy and Spain came samples of acute and convalescent COVID-19. T cells, B-cell-depleted T cells, or PBMCs provided the cDNA or gDNA that served as material.

The authors' processing: Researchers report that nucleated cell counts were estimated from reference gene primer amplification. Repertoires were generated with immunoSEQ multiplex PCR, while TCRdb's copy carries only in-frame clones and drops some. Clone size and V and J calls were adopted from that table, with D and trimming inferred from the DNA. The repertoire includes around 270,000 clones, less than 90% of them detected once, and under 5.5% sits in the top ten. V gave up 4 bases and J gave up 5 bases; unmatched junction bases: 7. CDR1 and CDR2 (germline): SGHTA, FQGTGA. This CDR3 is built from 16 residues.

The clonotype comes from a man aged 60 to 75 with acute or convalescent COVID-19. The material sequenced was peripheral blood. The chain has TRBV7-3 and TRBJ2-2; TRBD2 agrees at 10 bases. CDR3 sequence: CASSWGTSVDTGELFF. The CDR3 DNA sequence: TGTGCCAGCAGCTGGGGGACTAGCGTGGATACCGGGGAGCTGTTTTTT. Using reference TRBV7-3 and TRBJ2-2 for the parts outside the CDR3, the full variable domain is GAGVSQTPSNKVTEKGKYVELRCDPISGHTALYWYRQSLGQGPEFLIYFQGTGAADDSGLPNDRFFAVRPEGSVSTLKIQRTERGDSAVYLCASSWGTSVDTGELFFGEGSRLTVL.